These T cell receptor beta chains were read from a single sample in a study of PD-L1 blockade in urothelial cancer. Assay used: immunoSEQ multiplex PCR; TCRdb lists only in-frame clones, some missing. The sample lists 85,000 to 100,000 clones; over 90% were seen once. Sequencing used PBMCs, obtained around atezolizumab (anti-PD-L1) treatment. These receptors were collected from a man in his 60s with urothelial cancer. Both conserved end residues are part of each CDR3.

J | V | CDR3
TRBJ2-7 | TRBV6-5 | CASSFAGTHEQYF
TRBJ1-5 | TRBV19 | CASSIDTGTHSNQPQHF
TRBJ2-3 | TRBV5-1 | CASSEAGTSLRTDTQYF
TRBJ2-5 | TRBV4-1 | CASSQELQGTQYF
TRBJ1-5 | TRBV6-6 | CASSYSSNSNQPQHF
TRBJ1-2 | TRBV28 | CASRRQGGYGYTF
TRBJ2-1 | TRBV28 | CASSLWASGRAFEQFF
TRBJ2-2 | TRBV6-1 | CAGGASLNTGELFF
TRBJ1-3 | TRBV19 | CASSTNPGSGNTIYF
TRBJ2-7 | TRBV19 | CASSTDRGYEQYF
TRBJ1-1 | TRBV10-1 | CASSEERGFAFF
TRBJ2-3 | TRBV5-5 | CASNQGQSTDTQYF
TRBJ2-7 | TRBV5-3 | CARSSRAYEQYF
TRBJ2-2 | TRBV6-5 | CASSTTPLGTGELFF
TRBJ2-7 | TRBV2 | CASSSGQVSYEQYF
TRBJ2-7 | TRBV28 | CASRSGTGAYEQYF
TRBJ2-5 | TRBV5-5 | CASSGSTGLQETQYF
TRBJ1-1 | TRBV7-2 | CASSLQGGFEAFF
TRBJ2-7 | TRBV21-1 | CASSKVRVQQYF
TRBJ2-5 | TRBV6-5 | CASRRQVQETQYF
TRBJ2-7 | TRBV7-2 | CASSLEGPSGRLNF
TRBJ2-2 | TRBV27 | CASSLEGGSNTGELFF
TRBJ2-3 | TRBV5-6 | CASSLTGTDTQYF
TRBJ2-2 | TRBV27 | CASRDMANTGELFF
TRBJ2-1 | TRBV28 | CASSLSSGAGHPAQGEQFF
TRBJ2-5 | TRBV28 | CASSDPGLAGKETQYF
TRBJ1-1 | TRBV4-1 | CASSQPTRSTEAFF
TRBJ1-1 | TRBV10-3 | CAISNSMNTEAFF
TRBJ2-5 | TRBV25-1 | CASRHRDRLLETQYF